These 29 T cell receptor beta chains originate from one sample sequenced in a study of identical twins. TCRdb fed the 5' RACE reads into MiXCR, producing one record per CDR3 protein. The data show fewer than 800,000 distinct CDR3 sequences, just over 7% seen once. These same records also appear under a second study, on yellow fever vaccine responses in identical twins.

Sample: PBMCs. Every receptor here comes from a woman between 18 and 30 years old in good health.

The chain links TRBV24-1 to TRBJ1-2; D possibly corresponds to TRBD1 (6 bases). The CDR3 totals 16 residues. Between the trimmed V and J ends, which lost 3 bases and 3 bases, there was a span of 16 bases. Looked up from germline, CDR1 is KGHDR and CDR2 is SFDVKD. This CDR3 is CATSDPRGQGYYGYTF. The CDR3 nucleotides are TGTGCCACCAGTGATCCCCGGGGGCAGGGGTACTATGGCTACACCTTC.

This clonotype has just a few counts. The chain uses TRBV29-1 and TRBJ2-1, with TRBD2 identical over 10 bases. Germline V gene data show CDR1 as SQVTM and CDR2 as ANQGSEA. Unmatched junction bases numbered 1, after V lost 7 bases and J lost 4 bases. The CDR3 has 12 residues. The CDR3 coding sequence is TGCAGCGGGACTAGCGGATACAATGAGCAGTTCTTC. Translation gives CSGTSGYNEQFF.

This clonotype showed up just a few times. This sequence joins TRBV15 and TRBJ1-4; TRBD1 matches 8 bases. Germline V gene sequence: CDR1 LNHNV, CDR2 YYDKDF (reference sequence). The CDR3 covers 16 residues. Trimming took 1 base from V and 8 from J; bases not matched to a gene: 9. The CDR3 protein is CATSRVGPGGGEKLFF. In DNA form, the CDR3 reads TGTGCCACCAGCAGAGTGGGCCCAGGGGGCGGGGAAAAACTGTTTTTT.

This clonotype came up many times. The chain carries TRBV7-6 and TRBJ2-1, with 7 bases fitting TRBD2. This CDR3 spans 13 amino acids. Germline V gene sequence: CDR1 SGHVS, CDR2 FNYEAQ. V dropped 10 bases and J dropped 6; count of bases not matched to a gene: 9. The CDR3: CATYGGEGNEQFF. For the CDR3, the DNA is TGTGCCACGTATGGGGGGGAGGGCAATGAGCAGTTCTTC. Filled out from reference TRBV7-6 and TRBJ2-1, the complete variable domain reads GAGVSQSPRYKVTKRGQDVALRCDPISGHVSLYWYRQALGQGPEFLTYFNYEAQQDKSGLPNDRFSAERPEGSISTLTIQRTEQRDSAMYRCATYGGEGNEQFFGPGTRLTVL.

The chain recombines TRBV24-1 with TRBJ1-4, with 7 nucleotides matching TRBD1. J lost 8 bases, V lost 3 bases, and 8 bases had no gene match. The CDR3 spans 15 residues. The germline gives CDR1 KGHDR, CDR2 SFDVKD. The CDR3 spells CATSDTTTGTEKLFF. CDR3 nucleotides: TGTGCCACCAGTGATACCACGACAGGGACGGAAAAACTGTTTTTT.

The CDR3 protein is CASSSPRVAGEAGELFF. CDR3 nucleotides: TGTGCCAGCAGCTCCCCAAGAGTAGCGGGGGAAGCCGGGGAGCTGTTTTTT. The V and J genes are TRBV7-6 and TRBJ2-2; TRBD2 matches at 9 bases. CDR1 is SGHVS and CDR2 is FNYEAQ in the germline V gene. The CDR3 loop spans 17 amino acids. V was pared by 4 bases and J by 6 bases, with 12 bases of the junction left unmatched.

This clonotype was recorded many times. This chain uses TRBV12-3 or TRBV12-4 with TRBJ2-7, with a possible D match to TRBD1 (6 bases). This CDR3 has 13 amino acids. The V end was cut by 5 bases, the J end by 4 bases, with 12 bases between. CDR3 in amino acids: CASSVQGLYEQYF. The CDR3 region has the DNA TGTGCCAGCAGTGTACAGGGTTTGTACGAGCAGTACTTC.

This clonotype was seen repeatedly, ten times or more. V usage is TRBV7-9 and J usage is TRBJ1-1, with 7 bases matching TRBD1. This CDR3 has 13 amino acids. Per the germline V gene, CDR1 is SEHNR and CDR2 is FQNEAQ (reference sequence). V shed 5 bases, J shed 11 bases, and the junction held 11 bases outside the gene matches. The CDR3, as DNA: TGTGCCAGCAGCGCCAGAGGCGACAGGGATGCTTTCTTT. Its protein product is CASSARGDRDAFF.

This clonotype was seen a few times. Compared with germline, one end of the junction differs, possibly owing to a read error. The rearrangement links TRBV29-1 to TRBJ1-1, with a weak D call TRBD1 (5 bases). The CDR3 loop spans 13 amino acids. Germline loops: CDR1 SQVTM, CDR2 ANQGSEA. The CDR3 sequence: CSALISGALSGLF. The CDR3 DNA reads TGCAGCGCCCTAATCAGCGGGGCTTTATCTGGTCTCTTT.

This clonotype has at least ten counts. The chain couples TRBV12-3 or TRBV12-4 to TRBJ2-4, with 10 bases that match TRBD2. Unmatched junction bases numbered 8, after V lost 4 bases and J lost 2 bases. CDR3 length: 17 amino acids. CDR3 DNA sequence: TGTGCCAGCAGTTGGGAAGCGGGAGGGCGGACCAAAAACATTCAGTACTTC. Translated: CASSWEAGGRTKNIQYF.

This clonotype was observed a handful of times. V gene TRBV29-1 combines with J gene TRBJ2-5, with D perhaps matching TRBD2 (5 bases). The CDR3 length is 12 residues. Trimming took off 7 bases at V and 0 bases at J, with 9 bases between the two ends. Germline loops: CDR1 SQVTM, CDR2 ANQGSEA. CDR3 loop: CSGRRYQETQYF. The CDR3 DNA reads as TGCAGCGGCCGGAGGTACCAAGAGACCCAGTACTTC.

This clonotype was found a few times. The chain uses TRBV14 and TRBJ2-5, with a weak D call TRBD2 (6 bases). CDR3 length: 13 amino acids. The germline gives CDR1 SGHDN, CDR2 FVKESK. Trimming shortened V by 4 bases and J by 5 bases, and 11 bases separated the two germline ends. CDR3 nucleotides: TGTGCCAGCAGCCCCTGGGGGGTCGAGACCCAGTACTTC. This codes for CASSPWGVETQYF.

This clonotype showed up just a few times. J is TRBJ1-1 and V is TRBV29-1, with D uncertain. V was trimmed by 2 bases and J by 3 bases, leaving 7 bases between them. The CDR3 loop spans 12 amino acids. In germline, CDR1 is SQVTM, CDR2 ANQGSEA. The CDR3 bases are TGCAGCGTTGAAACTACATACACTGAAGCTTTCTTT. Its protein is CSVETTYTEAFF.

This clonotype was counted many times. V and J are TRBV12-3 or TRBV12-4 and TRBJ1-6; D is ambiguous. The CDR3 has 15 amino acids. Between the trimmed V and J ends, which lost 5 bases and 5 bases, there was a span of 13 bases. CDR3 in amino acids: CASSPTTGNNSPLHF. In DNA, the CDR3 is TGTGCCAGCAGTCCCACGACGGGAAATAATTCACCCCTCCACTTT.

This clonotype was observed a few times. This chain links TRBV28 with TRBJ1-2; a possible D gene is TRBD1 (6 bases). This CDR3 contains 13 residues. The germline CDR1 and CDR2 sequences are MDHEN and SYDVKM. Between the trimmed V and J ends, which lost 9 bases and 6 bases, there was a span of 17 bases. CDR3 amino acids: CASYRGLGDGYTF. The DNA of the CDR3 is TGTGCCAGTTACCGGGGGCTCGGGGATGGCTACACCTTC.

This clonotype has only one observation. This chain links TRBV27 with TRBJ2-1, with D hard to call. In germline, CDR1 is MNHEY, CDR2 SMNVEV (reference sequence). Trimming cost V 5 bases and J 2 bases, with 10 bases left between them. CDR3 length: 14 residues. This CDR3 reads CASSARSTYNEQFF. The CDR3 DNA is TGTGCCAGCAGTGCCCGGAGTACCTACAATGAGCAGTTCTTC.

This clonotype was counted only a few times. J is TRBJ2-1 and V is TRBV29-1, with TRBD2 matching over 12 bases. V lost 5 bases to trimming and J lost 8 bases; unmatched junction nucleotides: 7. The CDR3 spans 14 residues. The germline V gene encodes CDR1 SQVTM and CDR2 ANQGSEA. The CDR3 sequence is CSVSTSGGRYEQFF. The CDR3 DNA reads TGCAGCGTTTCAACTAGCGGGGGGCGCTATGAGCAGTTCTTC.

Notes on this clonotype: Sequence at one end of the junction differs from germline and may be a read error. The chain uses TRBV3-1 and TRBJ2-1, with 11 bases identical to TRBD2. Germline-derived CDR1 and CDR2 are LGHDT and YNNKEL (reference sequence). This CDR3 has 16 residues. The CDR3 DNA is TGTGCCTGCAGCCAAGGTGTTAGCGGGGGGGCACGGGAGCAGTTCTTC. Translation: CACSQGVSGGAREQFF.

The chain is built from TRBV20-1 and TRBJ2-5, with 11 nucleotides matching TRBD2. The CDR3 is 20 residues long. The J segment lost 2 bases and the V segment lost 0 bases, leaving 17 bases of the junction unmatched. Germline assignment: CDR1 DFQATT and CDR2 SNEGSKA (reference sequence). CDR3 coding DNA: TGCAGTGCTAGAGATAATATGCTAGCGGGGGGCCTGGGTACTCAAGAGACCCAGTACTTC. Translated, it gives CSARDNMLAGGLGTQETQYF.

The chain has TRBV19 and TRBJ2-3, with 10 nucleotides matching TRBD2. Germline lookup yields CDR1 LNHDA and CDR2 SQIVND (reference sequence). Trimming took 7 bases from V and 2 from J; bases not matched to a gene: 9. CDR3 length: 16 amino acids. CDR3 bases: TGTGCCAGTAAAGGGTCTAGCGGGAGTTTCACAGATACGCAGTATTTT. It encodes CASKGSSGSFTDTQYF.

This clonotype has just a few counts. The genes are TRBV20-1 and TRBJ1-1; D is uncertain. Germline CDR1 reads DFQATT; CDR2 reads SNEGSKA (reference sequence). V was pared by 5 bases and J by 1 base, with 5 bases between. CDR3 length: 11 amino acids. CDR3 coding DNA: TGCAGTGCTTTAGGGAACACTGAAGCTTTCTTT. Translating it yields CSALGNTEAFF.

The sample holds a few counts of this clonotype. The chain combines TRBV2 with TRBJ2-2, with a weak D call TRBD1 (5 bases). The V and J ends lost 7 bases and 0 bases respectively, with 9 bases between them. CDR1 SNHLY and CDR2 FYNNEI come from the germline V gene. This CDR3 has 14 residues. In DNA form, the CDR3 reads TGTGCCAGCAAGACAGCCCCGAACACCGGGGAGCTGTTTTTT. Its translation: CASKTAPNTGELFF. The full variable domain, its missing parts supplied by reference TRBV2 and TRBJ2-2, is EPEVTQTPSHQVTQMGQEVILRCVPISNHLYFYWYRQILGQKVEFLVSFYNNEISEKSEIFDDQFSVERPDGSNFTLKIRSTKLEDSAMYFCASKTAPNTGELFFGEGSRLTVL.

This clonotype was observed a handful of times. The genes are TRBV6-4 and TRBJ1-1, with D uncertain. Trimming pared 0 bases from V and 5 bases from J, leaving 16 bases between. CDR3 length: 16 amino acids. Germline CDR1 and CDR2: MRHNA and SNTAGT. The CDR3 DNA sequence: TGTGCCAGCAGTGACTCAGGGCCCGGCGCGGGGACTGAAGCTTTCTTT. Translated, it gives CASSDSGPGAGTEAFF.

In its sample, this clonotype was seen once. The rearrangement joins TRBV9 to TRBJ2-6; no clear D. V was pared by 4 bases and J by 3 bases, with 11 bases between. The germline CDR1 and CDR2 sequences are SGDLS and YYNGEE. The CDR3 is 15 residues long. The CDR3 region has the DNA TGTGCCAGCAGCTCGAGTTCGGGTGGGGCCAACGTCCTGACTTTC. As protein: CASSSSSGGANVLTF. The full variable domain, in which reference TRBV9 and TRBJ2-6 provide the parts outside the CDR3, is DSGVTQTPKHLITATGQRVTLRCSPRSGDLSVYWYQQSLDQGLQFLIQYYNGEERAKGNILERFSAQQFPDLHSELNLSSLELGDSALYFCASSSSSGGANVLTFGAGSRLTVL.

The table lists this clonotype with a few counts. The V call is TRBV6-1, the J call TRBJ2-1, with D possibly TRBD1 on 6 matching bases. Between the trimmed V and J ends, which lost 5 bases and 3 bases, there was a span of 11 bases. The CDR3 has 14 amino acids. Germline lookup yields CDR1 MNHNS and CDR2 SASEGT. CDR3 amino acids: CASSLGQFYNEQFF. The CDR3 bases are TGTGCCAGCAGTCTGGGACAATTCTACAATGAGCAGTTCTTC.

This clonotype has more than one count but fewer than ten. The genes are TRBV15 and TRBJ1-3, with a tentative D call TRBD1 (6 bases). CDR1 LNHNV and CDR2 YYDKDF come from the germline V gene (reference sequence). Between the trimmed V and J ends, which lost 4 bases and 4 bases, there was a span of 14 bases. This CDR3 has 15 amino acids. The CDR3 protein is CATSTRGYVGNTIYF. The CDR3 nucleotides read TGTGCCACCAGCACTAGGGGGTACGTCGGAAACACCATATATTTT.

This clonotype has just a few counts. CDR3 protein: CASSQDPSGSRNTGELFF. DNA of the CDR3: TGCGCCAGCAGCCAAGATCCTAGCGGGAGTCGGAACACCGGGGAGCTGTTTTTT. The rearrangement uses TRBV4-1 and TRBJ2-2; TRBD2 matches 10 bases. The germline V gene encodes CDR1 MGHRA and CDR2 YSYEKL. V dropped 0 bases and J dropped 1; count of bases not matched to a gene: 5. The CDR3 loop spans 18 amino acids.

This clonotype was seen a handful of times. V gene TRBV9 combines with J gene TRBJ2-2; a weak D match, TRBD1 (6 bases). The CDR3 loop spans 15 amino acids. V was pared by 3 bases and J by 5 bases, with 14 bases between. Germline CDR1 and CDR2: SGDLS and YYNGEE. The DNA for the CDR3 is TGTGCCAGCAGCGCCAGGGGTTTCGAGACCGGGGAGCTGTTTTTT. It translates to CASSARGFETGELFF.

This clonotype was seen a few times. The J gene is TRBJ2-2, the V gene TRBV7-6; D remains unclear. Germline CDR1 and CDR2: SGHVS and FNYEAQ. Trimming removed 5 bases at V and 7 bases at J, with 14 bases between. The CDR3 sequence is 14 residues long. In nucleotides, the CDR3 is TGTGCCAGCAGCCCGATGGCGACCGACGGGGAGCTGTTTTTT. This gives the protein CASSPMATDGELFF.